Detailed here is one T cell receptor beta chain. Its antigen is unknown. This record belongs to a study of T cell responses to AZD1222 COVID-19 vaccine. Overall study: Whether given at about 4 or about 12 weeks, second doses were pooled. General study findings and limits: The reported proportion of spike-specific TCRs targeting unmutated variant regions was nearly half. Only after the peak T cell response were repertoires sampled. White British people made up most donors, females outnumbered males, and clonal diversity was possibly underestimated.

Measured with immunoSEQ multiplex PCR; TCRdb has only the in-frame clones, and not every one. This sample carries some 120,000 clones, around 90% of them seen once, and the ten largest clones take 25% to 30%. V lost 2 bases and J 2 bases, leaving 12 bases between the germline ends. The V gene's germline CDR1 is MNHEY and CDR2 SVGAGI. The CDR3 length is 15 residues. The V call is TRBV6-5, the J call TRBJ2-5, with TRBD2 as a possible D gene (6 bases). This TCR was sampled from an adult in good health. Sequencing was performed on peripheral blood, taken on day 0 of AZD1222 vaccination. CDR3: CASSYTGTLQETQYF. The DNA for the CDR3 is TGTGCCAGCAGTTACACCGGGACTCTTCAAGAGACCCAGTACTTC.